These 22 T cell receptor beta chains share one sample of origin, sequenced in a study of cytomegalovirus exposure and HLA in healthy donors (dated by TCRdb to the late 2010s). Library generation was performed with the immunoSEQ multiplex PCR assay. For the multiplex PCR, a mixture combining 60 forward primers for TCR Vbeta segments and 13 reverse primers for TCR Jbeta segments was used. Entries here come from immuneACCESS through TCRdb and include only in-frame sequences with V and J called. Some clones fail to appear in such tables; in the studies checked, an unresolved V gene covers under half of the shortfall, and the cause of the remainder is unknown. Counted in this sample were under 140,000 clones; approximately 78% of them appeared once. Clones ranked in the top ten supply roughly 1.2% of the sample. Sequencing was done on a sample of PBMCs. These receptor sequences come from a woman in her thirties in good health and CMV-seronegative.

The chain has TRBV27 and TRBJ1-2, with D possibly being TRBD1 (5 bases). Germline assignment: CDR1 MNHEY and CDR2 SMNVEV (reference sequence). The V end was cut by 6 bases, the J end by 6 bases, with 14 bases between. The CDR3 has 13 residues. DNA of the CDR3: TGTGCCAGCAGGACCGACAGCCTAGATGGCTACACCTTC. This codes for CASRTDSLDGYTF.

This chain uses TRBV6-4 with TRBJ2-3; TRBD2 agrees at 10 bases. The CDR3 runs to 14 residues. Germline V gene lookup returns CDR1 MRHNA and CDR2 SNTAGT. J lost 12 bases, V lost 3 bases, and 9 bases had no gene match. This CDR3 reads CASSESGGGPVQYF. The DNA for the CDR3 is TGTGCCAGCAGTGAAAGCGGGGGGGGCCCGGTTCAGTATTTT.

This sequence joins TRBV4-3 and TRBJ2-5; D may be TRBD2 (5 bases). From germline, CDR1 is LGHNA and CDR2 YSLEER. With 0 bases removed from V and 4 bases from J, the gap between germline ends came to 6 bases. The CDR3 length is 13 residues. The DNA of the CDR3 is TGCGCCAGCAGCCAAGATCTAGCAGAGACCCAGTACTTC. Translation: CASSQDLAETQYF.

This clone was counted between two and nine times. V usage is TRBV19 and J usage is TRBJ1-2, with a possible D match to TRBD1 (5 bases). The CDR3 runs to 11 residues. Germline lookup yields CDR1 LNHDA and CDR2 SQIVND (reference sequence). As DNA, the CDR3 is TGTTCAGTCAGGGTGGGCTATGGCTACACCTTC. It yields the protein CSVRVGYGYTF.

In this sample, this clone turned up once. The chain links TRBV11-2 to TRBJ2-3, with D perhaps TRBD2 (6 bases). Looked up from germline, CDR1 is SGHAT and CDR2 is FQNNGV. CDR3 length: 17 amino acids. The ends were cut back, 3 bases at V and 3 bases at J, with 19 bases in the middle. CDR3 residues: CASSFPTSPAGTDTQYF. CDR3 DNA: TGTGCCAGCAGCTTCCCCACCTCCCCTGCGGGGACAGATACGCAGTATTTT. Filled out from reference TRBV11-2 and TRBJ2-3, the complete variable domain reads EAGVAQSPRYKIIEKRQSVAFWCNPISGHATLYWYQQILGQGPKLLIQFQNNGVVDDSQLPKDRFSAERLKGVDSTLKIQPAKLEDSAVYLCASSFPTSPAGTDTQYFGPGTRLTVL.

This clone was seen a single time. The gene calls are TRBV29-1 and TRBJ2-2; TRBD2 is a possible D gene (6 bases). Germline lookup yields CDR1 SQVTM and CDR2 ANQGSEA. Deletions cut 4 bases from V and 7 bases from J, with 10 bases between. The CDR3 covers 12 residues. The CDR3 sequence: CSVVEGLGELFF. The CDR3 coding sequence is TGCAGCGTTGTGGAGGGGCTCGGGGAGCTGTTTTTT.

The gene calls are TRBV30 and TRBJ2-7; the match to TRBD2 covers 9 bases. CDR1 is GTSNPN and CDR2 is SVGIG in the germline V gene (reference sequence). The CDR3 has 14 residues. V lost 1 base, J lost 4 bases, and 5 bases stayed unmatched. Written as DNA, the CDR3 is TGTGCCTGGAGTGGGGGACTAGCTCTATACGAGCAGTACTTC. The encoded protein is CAWSGGLALYEQYF.

V usage is TRBV10-3 and J usage is TRBJ2-3; 12 bases fit TRBD2. Per the germline V gene, CDR1 is ENHRY and CDR2 is SYGVKD. The V gene end was trimmed by 8 bases and the J gene end by 4 bases; junction bases not matched to a gene: 7. CDR3 size: 15 residues. The CDR3 is CAIGETSGSADTQYF. The DNA for the CDR3 is TGTGCCATCGGAGAGACTAGCGGGAGTGCAGATACGCAGTATTTT.

The chain recombines TRBV7-2 with TRBJ2-3; 10 nucleotides agree with TRBD2. In germline, CDR1 is SGHTA, CDR2 FQGNSA. V was clipped by 2 bases and J by 1 base; unmatched bases: 3. The CDR3 totals 16 residues. The CDR3 bases are TGTGCCAGCAGCTTACTCCTAGCGGGGGGCACAGATACGCAGTATTTT. Translation gives CASSLLLAGGTDTQYF.

This clone has more than one count but fewer than ten. The genes are TRBV6-5 and TRBJ2-7; TRBD2 matches 10 bases. V was pared by 6 bases and J by 3 bases, with 5 bases of the junction left unmatched. Germline values: CDR1 MNHEY, CDR2 SVGAGI. The CDR3 spans 14 residues. The CDR3 sequence is CASSSSGGVYEQYF. The CDR3 nucleotides are TGTGCCAGCAGCTCTAGCGGGGGTGTCTACGAGCAGTACTTC.

The chain is built from TRBV27 and TRBJ2-1, with 10 bases lining up with TRBD2. CDR1 is MNHEY, CDR2 SMNVEV, per germline (reference sequence). This CDR3 is built from 19 residues. With V trimmed by 6 bases and J by 9 bases, 23 bases remained unmatched. CDR3 in amino acids: CASRIDSSGRARRVGEQFF. Here the CDR3 DNA reads TGTGCCAGCAGAATCGACTCAAGCGGGAGGGCCCGACGCGTGGGTGAGCAGTTCTTC.

The chain combines TRBV29-1 with TRBJ1-1, with D possibly being TRBD1 (6 bases). The V gene's germline CDR1 is SQVTM and CDR2 ANQGSEA. Deletions cut 5 bases from V and 3 bases from J, with 16 bases between. The CDR3 runs to 14 residues. The CDR3 reads CSVTGQLTDTEAFF. The CDR3 DNA reads as TGCAGCGTTACCGGACAGTTGACGGACACTGAAGCTTTCTTT.

This clone was observed once. This sequence joins TRBV5-6 and TRBJ2-7, with 9 bases lining up with TRBD1. V dropped 4 bases and J dropped 2; count of bases not matched to a gene: 7. This CDR3 has 15 residues. CDR1 SGHDT and CDR2 YYEEEE come from the germline V gene. The CDR3 nucleotides read TGTGCCAGCAGCCCCGGGACAGGGTCCCCCTACGAGCAGTACTTC. It is translated as CASSPGTGSPYEQYF. Filled out from reference TRBV5-6 and TRBJ2-7, the complete variable domain reads DAGVTQSPTHLIKTRGQQVTLRCSPKSGHDTVSWYQQALGQGPQFIFQYYEEEERQRGNFPDRFSGHQFPNYSSELNVNALLLGDSALYLCASSPGTGSPYEQYFGPGTRLTVT.

V gene TRBV19 combines with J gene TRBJ1-1; D possibly corresponds to TRBD1 (5 bases). The germline V and J ends were trimmed by 5 bases and 1 base, with 14 bases remaining between them. This CDR3 has 15 amino acids. CDR1 and CDR2 (germline): LNHDA, SQIVND (reference sequence). The DNA of the CDR3 is TGTGCCAGTAGTCCGAGACAGAAGAGGAACACTGAAGCTTTCTTT. It codes for CASSPRQKRNTEAFF.

This chain connects TRBV7-9 to TRBJ2-1; 8 bases line up with TRBD1. This CDR3 has 13 amino acids. With V trimmed by 0 bases and J by 13 bases, 5 bases remained unmatched. The germline V gene encodes CDR1 SEHNR and CDR2 FQNEAQ (reference sequence). The CDR3 loop reads CASSLAHTGGQFF. CDR3 nucleotides: TGTGCCAGCAGCTTAGCTCATACAGGGGGACAGTTCTTC. Full variable domain (outside the CDR3, taken from reference TRBV7-9 and TRBJ2-1): DTGVSQNPRHKITKRGQNVTFRCDPISEHNRLYWYRQTLGQGPEFLTYFQNEAQLEKSRLLSDRFSAERPKGSFSTLEIQRTEQGDSAMYLCASSLAHTGGQFFGPGTRLTVL.

This clone was found once. The rearrangement uses TRBV6-1 and TRBJ2-5, with D perhaps matching TRBD1 (5 bases). Trimming took off 10 bases at V and 0 bases at J, with 15 bases between the two ends. CDR1 and CDR2 from the germline V gene are MNHNS and SASEGT. The CDR3 totals 14 residues. CDR3 sequence (DNA): TGTGCCACCGAACAGGAGTTTAACCAAGAGACCCAGTACTTC. Protein product: CATEQEFNQETQYF.

The chain links TRBV7-2 to TRBJ2-2; TRBD2 matches 7 bases. This CDR3 has 15 residues. J was trimmed by 5 bases and V by 6 bases; bases with no gene match: 9. Germline V lookup: CDR1 SGHTA, CDR2 FQGNSA. The CDR3 sequence: CASRAPGRATGELFF. The DNA of the CDR3 is TGTGCCAGCAGAGCCCCGGGGAGGGCTACCGGGGAGCTGTTTTTT.

The V gene is TRBV4-2, the J gene TRBJ1-5, with D tentatively TRBD1 (5 bases). Germline CDR1 reads LGHNA; CDR2 reads YNFKEQ. The CDR3 spans 15 residues. V shed 2 bases and J shed 4 bases, with 12 bases lying between them. The CDR3 sequence: CASSQLEGTNQPQHF. The CDR3 DNA is TGTGCCAGCAGCCAACTAGAGGGGACTAATCAGCCCCAGCATTTT.

The chain carries TRBV29-1 and TRBJ1-2; D is ambiguous. CDR3 size: 14 residues. Germline values: CDR1 SQVTM, CDR2 ANQGSEA. Trimming pared 0 bases from V and 4 bases from J, leaving 12 bases between. CDR3 in DNA: TGCAGCGTTGAAGACGTGGGCCGGGGCTATGGCTACACCTTC. Amino acid sequence: CSVEDVGRGYGYTF.

V and J are TRBV18 and TRBJ2-7, with 11 bases identical to TRBD2. In germline, CDR1 is KGHSH, CDR2 LQKENI. This CDR3 is built from 16 residues. V gave up 2 bases and J gave up 4 bases; unmatched junction bases: 7. The CDR3 DNA is TGTGCCAGCTCACCATTACTAGCGGGAGCTCCGTACGAGCAGTACTTC. It translates to CASSPLLAGAPYEQYF.

This clone was detected only a few times. The J gene is TRBJ1-1, the V gene TRBV4-1; D gene uncertain. The CDR3 has 15 amino acids. Germline V CDR1 and CDR2: MGHRA, YSYEKL. Trimming shortened V by 0 bases and J by 1 base, and 9 bases separated the two germline ends. CDR3 residues: CASSQEMTENTEAFF. In DNA, the CDR3 is TGCGCCAGCAGCCAAGAAATGACTGAGAACACTGAAGCTTTCTTT.

The V call is TRBV4-2, the J call TRBJ2-1, with 8 bases matching TRBD2. V gave up 1 base and J gave up 12 bases; unmatched junction bases: 20. The CDR3 extends over 18 amino acids. Germline CDR1 and CDR2: LGHNA and YNFKEQ. The CDR3 sequence is CASSQAYPAGERSRGQFF. CDR3 bases: TGTGCCAGCAGCCAAGCCTACCCAGCGGGGGAAAGAAGCAGGGGGCAGTTCTTC.